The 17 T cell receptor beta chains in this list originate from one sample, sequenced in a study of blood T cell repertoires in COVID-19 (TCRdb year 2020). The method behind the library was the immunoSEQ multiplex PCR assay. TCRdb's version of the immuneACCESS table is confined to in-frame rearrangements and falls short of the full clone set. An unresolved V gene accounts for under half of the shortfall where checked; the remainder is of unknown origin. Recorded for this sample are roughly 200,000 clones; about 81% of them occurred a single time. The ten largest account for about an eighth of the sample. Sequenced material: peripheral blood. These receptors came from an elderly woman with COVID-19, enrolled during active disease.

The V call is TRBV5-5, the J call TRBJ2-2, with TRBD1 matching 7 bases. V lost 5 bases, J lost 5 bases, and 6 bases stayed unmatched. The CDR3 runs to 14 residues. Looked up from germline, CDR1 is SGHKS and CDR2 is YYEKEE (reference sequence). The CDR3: CASRTGWITGELFF. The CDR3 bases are TGTGCCAGCAGGACAGGGTGGATTACCGGGGAGCTGTTTTTT.

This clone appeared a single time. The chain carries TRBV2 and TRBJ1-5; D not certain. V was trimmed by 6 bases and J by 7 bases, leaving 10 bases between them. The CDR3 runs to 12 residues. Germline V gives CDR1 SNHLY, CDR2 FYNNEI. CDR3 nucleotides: TGTGCCAGCAGGAGGGAACGGCAGCCCCAGCATTTT. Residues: CASRRERQPQHF.

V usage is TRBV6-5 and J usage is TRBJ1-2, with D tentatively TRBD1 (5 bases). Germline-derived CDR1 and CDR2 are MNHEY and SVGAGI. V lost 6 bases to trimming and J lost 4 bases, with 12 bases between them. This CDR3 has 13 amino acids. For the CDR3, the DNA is TGTGCCAGCAGCACAGGCTACCTCTATGGCTACACCTTC. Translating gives CASSTGYLYGYTF.

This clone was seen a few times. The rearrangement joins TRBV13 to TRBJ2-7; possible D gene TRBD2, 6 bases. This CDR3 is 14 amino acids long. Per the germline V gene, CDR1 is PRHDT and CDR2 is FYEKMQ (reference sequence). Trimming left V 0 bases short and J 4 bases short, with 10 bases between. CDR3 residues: CASSLGRDAYEQYF. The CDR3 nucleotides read TGTGCCAGCAGCTTAGGGCGGGATGCGTACGAGCAGTACTTC.

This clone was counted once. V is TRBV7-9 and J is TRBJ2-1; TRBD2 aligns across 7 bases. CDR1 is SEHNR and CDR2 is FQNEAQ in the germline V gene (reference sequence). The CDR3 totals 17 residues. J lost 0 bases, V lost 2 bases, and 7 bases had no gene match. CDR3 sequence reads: CASSLPLAGSSYNEQFF. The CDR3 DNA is TGTGCCAGCAGCTTACCCTTAGCGGGTAGCTCCTACAATGAGCAGTTCTTC.

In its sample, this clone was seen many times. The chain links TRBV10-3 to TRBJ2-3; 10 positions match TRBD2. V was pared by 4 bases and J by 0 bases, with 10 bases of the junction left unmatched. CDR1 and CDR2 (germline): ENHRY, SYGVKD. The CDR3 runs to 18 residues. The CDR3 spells CAISAKPGLAPSTDTQYF. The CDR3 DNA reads TGTGCCATCAGTGCCAAGCCGGGACTAGCGCCCAGCACAGATACGCAGTATTTT.

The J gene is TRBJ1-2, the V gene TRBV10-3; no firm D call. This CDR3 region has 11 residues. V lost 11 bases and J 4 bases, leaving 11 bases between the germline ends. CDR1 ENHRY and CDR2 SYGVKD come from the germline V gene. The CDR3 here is CAATAGYGYTF. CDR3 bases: TGTGCCGCGACGGCGGGCTATGGCTACACCTTC.

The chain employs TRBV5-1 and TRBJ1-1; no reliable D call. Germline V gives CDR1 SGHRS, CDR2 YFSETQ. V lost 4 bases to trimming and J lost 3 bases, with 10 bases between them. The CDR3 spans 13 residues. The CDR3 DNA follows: TGCGCCAGCAGCCCATTTGCAGACACTGAAGCTTTCTTT. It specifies CASSPFADTEAFF.

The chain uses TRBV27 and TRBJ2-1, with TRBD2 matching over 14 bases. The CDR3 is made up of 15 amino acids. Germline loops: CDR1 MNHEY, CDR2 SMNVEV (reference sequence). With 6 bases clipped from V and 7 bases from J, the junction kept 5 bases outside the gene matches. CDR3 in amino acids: CASRGTSGRRNEQFF. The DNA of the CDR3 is TGTGCCAGCAGAGGGACTAGCGGGAGACGAAATGAGCAGTTCTTC.

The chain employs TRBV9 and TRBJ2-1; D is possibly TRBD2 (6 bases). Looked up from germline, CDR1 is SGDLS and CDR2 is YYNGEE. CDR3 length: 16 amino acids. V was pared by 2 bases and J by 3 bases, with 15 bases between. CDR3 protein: CASSVRIGTFYNEQFF. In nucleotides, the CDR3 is TGTGCCAGCAGCGTTCGGATCGGGACTTTCTACAATGAGCAGTTCTTC.

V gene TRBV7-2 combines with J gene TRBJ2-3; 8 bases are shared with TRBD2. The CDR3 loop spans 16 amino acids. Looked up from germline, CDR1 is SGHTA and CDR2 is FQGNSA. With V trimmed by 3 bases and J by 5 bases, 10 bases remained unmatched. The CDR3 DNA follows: TGTGCCAGCAGCTTGGACGGGGGGGCCCCCGGAGATACGCAGTATTTT. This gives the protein CASSLDGGAPGDTQYF.

Here the CDR3 DNA reads TGTGCCAGCAGCCGACGAGGGGGAACCTATGGCTACACCTTC. This gives the protein CASSRRGGTYGYTF. The gene calls are TRBV7-3 and TRBJ1-2; possible D gene TRBD1, 6 bases. The germline V gene encodes CDR1 SGHTA and CDR2 FQGTGA. The CDR3 is 14 residues long. V lost 5 bases and J 4 bases, leaving 14 bases between the germline ends.

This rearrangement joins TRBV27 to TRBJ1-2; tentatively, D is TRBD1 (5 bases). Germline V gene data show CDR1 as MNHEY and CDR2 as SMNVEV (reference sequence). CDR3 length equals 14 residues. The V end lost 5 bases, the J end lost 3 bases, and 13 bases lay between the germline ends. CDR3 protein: CASSPRRTYYGYTF. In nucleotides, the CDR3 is TGTGCCAGCAGTCCCAGACGGACATACTATGGCTACACCTTC.

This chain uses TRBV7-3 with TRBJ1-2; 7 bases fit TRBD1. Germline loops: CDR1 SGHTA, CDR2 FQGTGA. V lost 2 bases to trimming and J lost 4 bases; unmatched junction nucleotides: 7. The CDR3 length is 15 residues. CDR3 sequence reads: CASSLAPGQVYGYTF. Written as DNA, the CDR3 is TGTGCCAGCAGCTTAGCCCCTGGACAGGTCTATGGCTACACCTTC.

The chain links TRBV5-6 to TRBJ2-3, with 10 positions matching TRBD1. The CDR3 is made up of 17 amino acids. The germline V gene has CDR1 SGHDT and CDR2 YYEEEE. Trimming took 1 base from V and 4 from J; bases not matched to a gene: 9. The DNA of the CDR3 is TGTGCCAGCAGCTTGTTAGGGACAGGGGCAGGAGCAGATACGCAGTATTTT. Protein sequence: CASSLLGTGAGADTQYF. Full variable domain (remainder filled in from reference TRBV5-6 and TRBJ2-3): DAGVTQSPTHLIKTRGQQVTLRCSPKSGHDTVSWYQQALGQGPQFIFQYYEEEERQRGNFPDRFSGHQFPNYSSELNVNALLLGDSALYLCASSLLGTGAGADTQYFGPGTRLTVL.

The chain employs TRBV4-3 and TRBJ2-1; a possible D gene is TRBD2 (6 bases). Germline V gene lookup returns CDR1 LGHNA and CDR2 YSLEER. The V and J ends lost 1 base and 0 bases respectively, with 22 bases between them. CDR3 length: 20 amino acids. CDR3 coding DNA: TGCGCCAGCAGCCAAGTGCTGGGGGTATCCGACGGGGGCTCCTACAATGAGCAGTTCTTC. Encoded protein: CASSQVLGVSDGGSYNEQFF.

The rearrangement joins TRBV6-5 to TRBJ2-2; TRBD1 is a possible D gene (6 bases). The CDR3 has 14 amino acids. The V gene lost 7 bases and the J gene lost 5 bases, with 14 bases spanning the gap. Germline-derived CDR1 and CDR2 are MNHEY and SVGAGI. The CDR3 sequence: CASKTGWGTGELFF. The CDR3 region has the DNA TGTGCCAGCAAGACAGGCTGGGGGACCGGGGAGCTGTTTTTT.